Below are 8 T cell receptor beta chains sequenced from a single sample in a study of T cells in Graves' hyperthyroidism and ophthalmopathy. Template material for amplifying TCR beta CDR3 regions consisted of RNA transcripts. The HTBI primer set was used in a first-round RT-PCR of the TCR CDR3. MiXCR was run by TCRdb on the multiplex PCR reads, yielding one entry per CDR3 protein. The sample lists about 350,000 distinct CDR3 sequences, over 11% seen once, with roughly 25% in the top ten. Sequencing used blood. The source of these receptors is a woman in her 30s with Graves' hyperthyroidism.

CDR3 bases: TGTGCCAGCAGTACCCCGGCTTTCGGGAGGGATACAGATACGCAGTATTTT. It yields the protein CASSTPAFGRDTDTQYF. The V call is TRBV6-1, the J call TRBJ2-3, with TRBD2 matching 8 bases. The germline CDR1 and CDR2 sequences are MNHNS and SASEGT. J lost 3 bases, V lost 5 bases, and 13 bases had no gene match. This CDR3 is built from 17 residues.

This clonotype has more than one count but fewer than ten. The chain employs TRBV7-2 and TRBJ2-1, with D unclear. V lost 5 bases to trimming and J lost 0 bases, with 14 bases between them. This CDR3 is 16 amino acids long. Germline lookup yields CDR1 SGHTA and CDR2 FQGNSA. The CDR3 coding sequence is TGTGCCAGCAGCAGAAGCTATGCGAGCTCCTACAATGAGCAGTTCTTC. Protein sequence: CASSRSYASSYNEQFF.

This clonotype has ten or more counts. CDR3 in DNA: TGCAGTGCCATCCCGGGACAGGGAATAGAGACCCAGTACTTC. Protein: CSAIPGQGIETQYF. V gene TRBV20-1 combines with J gene TRBJ2-5, with TRBD1 matching 9 bases. This CDR3 spans 14 amino acids. Germline V CDR1 and CDR2: DFQATT, SNEGSKA (reference sequence). Unmatched junction bases numbered 9, after V lost 6 bases and J lost 4 bases.

The genes are TRBV6-1 and TRBJ2-7; D uncertain. The CDR3 loop spans 14 amino acids. The V end was cut by 2 bases, the J end by 2 bases, with 10 bases between. Germline V CDR1 and CDR2: MNHNS, SASEGT. The DNA for the CDR3 is TGTGCCAGCAGTGAAACACGGAATCCCTACGAGCAGTACTTC. Amino acid sequence: CASSETRNPYEQYF.

This clonotype was counted only a few times. The chain couples TRBV28 to TRBJ2-4; D may be TRBD2 (5 bases). CDR1 is MDHEN and CDR2 is SYDVKM in the germline V gene. With 2 bases removed from V and 2 bases from J, the gap between germline ends came to 16 bases. The CDR3 runs to 17 residues. The DNA of the CDR3 is TGTGCCAGCAGTTTAATTGACCCAACGGGGTCCAAAAACATTCAGTACTTC. This codes for CASSLIDPTGSKNIQYF.

Only a few counts were recorded for this clonotype. The genes are TRBV6-2 or TRBV6-3 and TRBJ2-6; 10 bases line up with TRBD2. CDR1 is MNHEY, CDR2 SVGEGT, per germline. Unmatched junction bases numbered 10, after V lost 0 bases and J lost 2 bases. There are 20 residues in the CDR3. The CDR3 here is CASSYSTPQREGPGANVLTF. CDR3 DNA: TGTGCCAGCAGTTACTCGACACCACAGCGGGAGGGCCCTGGGGCCAACGTCCTGACTTTC.

The table lists this clonotype with a few counts. The chain carries TRBV11-2 and TRBJ1-1; 7 positions match TRBD1. The V and J ends lost 4 bases and 11 bases, in that order; junction bases with no gene match: 13. This CDR3 is built from 14 residues. Germline V lookup: CDR1 SGHAT, CDR2 FQNNGV. For the CDR3, the DNA is TGTGCCAGCAGCTCGCTCGTGGGACAGCCCAGGGCTTTCTTT. Protein: CASSSLVGQPRAFF.

This clonotype was counted many times. This sequence joins TRBV20-1 and TRBJ2-5, with a weak D call TRBD2 (5 bases). V dropped 1 base and J dropped 8 bases, with 17 bases sitting between them. The germline gives CDR1 DFQATT, CDR2 SNEGSKA (reference sequence). The CDR3 consists of 14 residues. This CDR3 reads CSARALATSDTQYF. The DNA of the CDR3 is TGCAGTGCTAGAGCCCTAGCCACTTCAGATACCCAGTACTTC.